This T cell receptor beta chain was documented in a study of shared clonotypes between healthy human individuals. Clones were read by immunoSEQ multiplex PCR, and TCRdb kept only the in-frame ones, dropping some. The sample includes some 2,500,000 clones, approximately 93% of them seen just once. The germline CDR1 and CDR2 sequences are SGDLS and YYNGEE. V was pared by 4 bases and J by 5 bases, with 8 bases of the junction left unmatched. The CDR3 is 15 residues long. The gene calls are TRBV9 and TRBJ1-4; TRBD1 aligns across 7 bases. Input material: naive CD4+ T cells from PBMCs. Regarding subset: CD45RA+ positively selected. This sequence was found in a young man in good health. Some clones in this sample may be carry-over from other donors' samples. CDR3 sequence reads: CASSPAGTVNEKLFF. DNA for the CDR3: TGTGCCAGCAGCCCCGCCGGGACAGTCAATGAAAAACTGTTTTTT.